This entry concerns a single T cell receptor (beta chain). The antigen this receptor binds is unknown. It has no much larger one-base neighbor in the sample; base qualities were not kept. This record belongs to a study of cytomegalovirus exposure and HLA in healthy donors (dated 2017 in TCRdb). Background for the entire study: In an earlier analysis of several hundred of the donors, around 300 Gb of sequence data and some 120 million unique TCR beta sequences from about 190 million T cells were reported. An early release that covered some 640 HLA-typed donors contained around 300 gigabases of sequencing data and about 84 million unique TCR sequences. Donor age, sex, ethnicity and CMV serostatus were compiled alongside the repertoire data. The study used immunosequencing to profile the T cell repertoires of approximately 690 subjects and linked those repertoires to cytomegalovirus serostatus. An earlier analysis of roughly 580 of the donors used high-throughput TCR beta sequencing to judge whether each TCR beta V gene segment behaved as functional or pseudogenic. HLA typing covered class I and class II loci at four-digit resolution. A later analysis re-examined previously published TCR beta repertoires from just over 650 donors and added high-resolution HLA genotyping to investigate patterns of TCR occurrence. In the later analysis, no new phenotypic data were used to find candidate immune exposures; instead, reliance was placed on TCR beta sequences and their occurrence across donors. The study aimed to test whether cataloging public T cell receptors could reveal signatures of past pathogen exposure. The number of donors typed differed by locus, with roughly 620-630 for A, B, C, DRB1 and DQB1, roughly 520 for DQA1, 600 to 610 for DPA1, and some 440 for DPB1. Across some 400 genotyped donors of the cohort, an average of about 240,000 unique TCR beta nucleotide sequences per donor were sequenced, and approximately 17% of those sequences were non-productive. To predict cytomegalovirus infection status, the study combined high-throughput TCR immunosequencing, statistical association of individual TCRs with disease status, and machine learning. Every discovery cohort repertoire had been produced on one sequencing platform. Several DR-DQ haplotypes were treated as single units for association and clustering because of strong linkage in the cohort. The genetic ancestry cluster associated with self-reported Caucasian donors included over 65% of the 300 to 450 genotyped donors. A later genetic analysis took genome-wide SNP genotypes for about 55% of the roughly 700 donors and used that subset as a discovery cohort. In addition to the first cohort of hundreds of subjects, a separate validation cohort of approximately 110 different subjects was used. The paper as a whole reports these results and caveats: The earlier analysis of a few hundred of the donors excluded over 15 rarely observed V segments, including chromosome 9 orphons, because counts were too low. In both the original and validation cohorts, the classifier was reported to diagnose cytomegalovirus status with high specificity and sensitivity. Broadly in line with IMGT annotations, most TCR beta V segments showed up in productive rearrangements about 87% or about 30% of the time in an earlier analysis of roughly 590 of the donors. A further reported finding was that TCR beta sequences accurately predicted the HLA-A and HLA-B alleles for most subjects in the first cohort. A later genetic analysis reported fewer N-insertions in productive TCRs among donors in an Asian-associated ancestry cluster than the roughly 650-donor mean. The cohort was sequenced for TCR beta chains only, and without alpha or paired-chain data the features that could be detected were limited. In vitro tests confirmed that a few of the cytomegalovirus-associated TCR beta chains recognize cytomegalovirus antigens. HLA typing was unavailable for some donors at each locus, so association tests used only the typed subset. The 87-base-pair reads could not distinguish some IMGT-functional V segments, including TRBV6-2 and TRBV6-3, so those segments were excluded. In a later analysis, most CMV-associated TCR beta chains were found to appear HLA-restricted, with HLA associations seemingly driven largely by CMV exposure. According to a later analysis, parvovirus B19, influenza, CMV and Epstein-Barr virus appeared linked to several top co-occurrence clusters. Presence/absence analyses assumed roughly uniform sequencing depth across donors, an assumption that may not hold. Assigning TCR associations to individual alleles was difficult when HLA alleles, especially DR and DQ, strongly co-occurred. Compared with equally common non-associated chains, HLA-associated TCR beta chains in a later analysis were more clonally expanded and had lower generation probabilities. CMV serostatus was the only immune exposure information available for the cohort. A later analysis associated 17,000 or so TCR beta sequences with specific HLA alleles at a false discovery rate of 0.05. A cluster of highly shared sequence variants was judged likely to represent a technical artifact of the sequencing pipeline. A later genetic analysis associated a missense DCLRE1C variant with V-gene and J-gene trimming of TCR beta chains, and an independent cohort replicated the association. Correlated functional status among segregating V segments might reflect linkage disequilibrium, but an unknown experimental factor could not be ruled out. In a later analysis, TCR association rates were found to vary across HLA loci, with the most associated TCRs seen for DRB1 alleles and the fewest for HLA-C alleles. The authors suggested that the approach could potentially be extended to other disease states and immunological phenotypes. While some public TCRs were present in many individuals, most TCR sequences turned up only very rarely across donors. A total of fewer than 200 TCR beta chains were listed by the study as associated with cytomegalovirus.

The cohort consisted of approximately 690 healthy bone marrow donors. Cohort members were all nominally healthy when sampled, although unrecorded immune exposures were likely present. The donor tested CMV seronegative and was one of the 352 seronegative cohort members. A peripheral blood sample was collected from each donor, and TCR beta sequencing was performed on peripheral blood mononuclear cells. Genomic DNA was extracted from the blood cell samples with the Qiagen DNeasy Blood Extraction Kit. Library preparation was by the immunoSEQ multiplex PCR assay. The multiplex PCR relied on a mix of 60 forward primers for TCR Vbeta segments and 13 reverse primers for TCR Jbeta segments. Amplification of the CDR3 region of rearranged TCR beta genes was performed with a multiplex PCR assay on genomic DNA. The amplified TCR beta libraries were sequenced on the Illumina HiSeq System as 87-base-pair reads. The original pipeline was this. A later analysis tallied some 79 million unique TCR beta chains across the 650 to 750 repertoires, and approximately 11 million of those chains were shared by two or more donors. Raw reads were error-corrected and collapsed into unique sequences with a nearest-neighbor algorithm that merged closely related sequences to remove PCR and sequencing errors. To assign V, D and J gene segments, CDR3 sequences were aligned to IMGT reference sequences. For a sequence to be retained, a match of at least six nucleotides to both a V gene segment and a J gene segment was required. A rearrangement was called productive if the CDR3 had no stop codons and remained in frame with V and J, and every other rearrangement was called non-productive. CDR3 was defined by IMGT convention, running from the second conserved V-encoded cysteine to the conserved J-encoded phenylalanine. Sequences without an unambiguous match to a single V gene segment were excluded from the earlier analysis of about 600 of the donors. In an earlier analysis of several hundred of the donors, V segments were called functional above 56.7% productive rearrangements and were called segregating when the between-donor standard deviation exceeded 5%. A statistical classification framework was developed to diagnose cytomegalovirus status using the catalog of TCR beta chain sequences. V and J gene assignment, in a later analysis, came from comparing TCR nucleotide sequences with IMGT/GENE-DB human TR gene sequences. The TCRdist pipeline was used in a later analysis to assign CDR3 sequences and most-parsimonious VDJ recombination scenarios. In a later analysis, every TCR beta chain was defined by the combination of its CDR3 amino acid sequence and its V-gene family, and reads without a unique V-gene family were dropped. A later analysis removed 600 or so highly shared, low-generation-probability nucleotide sequences to deal with suspected cross-contamination and a sequencing artifact. In a later analysis, a clonal expansion index for each public chain was calculated from normalized within-repertoire ranks of inferred template counts. A later analysis computed generation probabilities with a VDJ recombination model fitted to out-of-frame rearrangements, and checked the results against IGoR. In a later analysis, TCR-TCR, TCR-HLA and TCR-CMV co-occurrence was scored with hypergeometric tests, and a repertoire-size bias correction was applied to TCR pairs. A later analysis estimated false discovery rates by permuting HLA or CMV assignments 20 times. In a later analysis, co-occurring TCRs were grouped using DBSCAN, with TCRdist sequence similarity added in when clustering inside HLA-allele-positive subsets. Repertoires with fewer than 30,000 or more than 120,000 public chains were left out of co-occurrence clustering, as were about 5 repertoires with anomalous nucleotide sharing. TCRdb stores this immuneACCESS table with in-frame sequences only. Part of the clones is absent; in the studies checked, under half of the shortfall reflects unresolved V genes, and no reason is known for the rest. That table is the source of V, J and clone size, and D and trimming were worked out from the DNA. A total of around 280,000 clones appear in this sample, 85% to 90% of them only once. The top ten clones comprise approximately 2.4% of the sample.

V and J are trimmed by 7 bases and 2 bases, and the gene matches miss 3 bases of the junction. CDR1 and CDR2 are drawn from the germline V gene: WSHSY, SAAADI. The CDR3 numbers 14 residues from cysteine through phenylalanine. Only the CDR3 portion is preserved as DNA: 42 bases, with reading frame beginning at the first base. Sequencing used PBMCs. Recombination linked TRBV10-2 to TRBJ2-2; 8 bases in between match TRBD2. The receptor comes from a woman aged 18 to 35 in good health and CMV-seronegative. The CDR3 protein is CASTGGINTGELFF. The DNA sequence follows: TGCGCCAGCACGGGGGGGATAAACACCGGGGAGCTGTTTTTT.